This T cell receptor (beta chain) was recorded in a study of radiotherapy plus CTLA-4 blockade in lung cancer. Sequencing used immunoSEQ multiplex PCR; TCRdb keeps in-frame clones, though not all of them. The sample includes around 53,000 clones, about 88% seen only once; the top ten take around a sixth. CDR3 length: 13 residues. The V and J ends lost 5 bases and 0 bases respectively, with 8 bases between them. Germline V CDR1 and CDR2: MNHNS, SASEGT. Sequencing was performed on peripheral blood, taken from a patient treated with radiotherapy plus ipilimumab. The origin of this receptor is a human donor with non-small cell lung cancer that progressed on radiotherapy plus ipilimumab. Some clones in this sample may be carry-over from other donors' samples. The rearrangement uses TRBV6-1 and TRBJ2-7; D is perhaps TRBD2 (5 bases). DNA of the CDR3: TGTGCCAGCAGTCCGGGATCCTCCTACGAGCAGTACTTC. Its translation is CASSPGSSYEQYF.